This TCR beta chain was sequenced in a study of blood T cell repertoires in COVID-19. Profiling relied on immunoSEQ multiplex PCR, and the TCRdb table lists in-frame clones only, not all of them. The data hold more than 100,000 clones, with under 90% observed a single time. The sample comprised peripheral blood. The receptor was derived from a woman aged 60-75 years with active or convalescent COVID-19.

CDR3 loop: CASTGLGGNTEAFF. CDR3 in DNA: TGTGCCAGCACAGGGTTAGGGGGGAACACTGAAGCTTTCTTT. This chain links TRBV5-6 with TRBJ1-1, with D tentatively TRBD1 (6 bases). The CDR3 spans 14 residues. Per the germline V gene, CDR1 is SGHDT and CDR2 is YYEEEE. V lost 6 bases, J lost 1 base, and 13 bases lay in between. Together with reference TRBV5-6 and TRBJ1-1, the CDR3 gives the full variable domain: DAGVTQSPTHLIKTRGQQVTLRCSPKSGHDTVSWYQQALGQGPQFIFQYYEEEERQRGNFPDRFSGHQFPNYSSELNVNALLLGDSALYLCASTGLGGNTEAFFGQGTRLTVV.